The 27 T cell receptor beta chains presented below share a single source sample, sequenced in a study of T cell responses to AZD1222 COVID-19 vaccine. The table came from immunoSEQ multiplex PCR; TCRdb's copy has only in-frame clones and leaves some out. The table lists some 150,000 clones, approximately 90% of them singletons. Sequencing was performed on peripheral blood, taken on day 0 of AZD1222 vaccination. Receptor source: an adult in good health.

The chain carries TRBV12-3 or TRBV12-4 and TRBJ2-7; D unclear. With 3 bases removed from V and 2 bases from J, the gap between germline ends came to 8 bases. The CDR3 is made up of 13 amino acids. This chain's CDR3 is CASSFSAAYEQYF. CDR3 in DNA: TGTGCCAGCAGTTTCAGCGCCGCCTACGAGCAGTACTTC.

CDR3 region: CASSPRTGNTEAFF. Written as DNA, the CDR3 is TGTGCCAGCAGTCCTAGGACAGGGAACACTGAAGCTTTCTTT. The chain recombines TRBV7-2 with TRBJ1-1; 7 bases map to TRBD1. Unmatched junction bases numbered 5, after V lost 6 bases and J lost 1 base. The germline V gene encodes CDR1 SGHTA and CDR2 FQGNSA. This CDR3 has 14 residues.

The chain links TRBV9 to TRBJ1-1; no firm D call. CDR3 length: 15 residues. Germline-derived CDR1 and CDR2 are SGDLS and YYNGEE. The ends were cut back, 0 bases at V and 1 base at J, with 10 bases in the middle. The CDR3 DNA follows: TGTGCCAGCAGCGTAGTAGGAAAAACGAACACTGAAGCTTTCTTT. This encodes CASSVVGKTNTEAFF.

The chain links TRBV2 to TRBJ2-5; tentatively, D is TRBD1 (6 bases). Deletions cut 2 bases from V and 14 bases from J, with 12 bases between. The CDR3 extends over 11 amino acids. Germline V gene sequence: CDR1 SNHLY, CDR2 FYNNEI. CDR3 bases: TGTGCCAGCAGTGAACGTGGGGGCGCCTACTTC. This translates into CASSERGGAYF.

The V and J genes are TRBV25-1 and TRBJ1-4; TRBD1 matches at 7 bases. CDR1 and CDR2 (germline): MGHDK, SYGVNS. V lost 3 bases to trimming and J lost 5 bases; unmatched junction nucleotides: 9. The CDR3 has 16 residues. CDR3 amino acids: CASSDPEDRRNEKLFF. The CDR3 nucleotides are TGTGCCAGCAGTGACCCCGAGGACAGGAGAAATGAAAAACTGTTTTTT.

The CDR3 loop reads CASTGLQNTEAFF. The CDR3 coding sequence is TGTGCCAGCACGGGACTGCAGAACACTGAAGCTTTCTTT. The J gene is TRBJ1-1, the V gene TRBV2, with a weak D call TRBD1 (5 bases). Germline CDR1 reads SNHLY; CDR2 reads FYNNEI. This CDR3 spans 13 amino acids. Trimming pared 7 bases from V and 1 base from J, leaving 10 bases between.

This chain uses TRBV24-1 with TRBJ2-7; TRBD2 matches 11 bases. After removal of 0 bases from V and 9 bases from J, the junction contained 3 bases not matched to a gene. The CDR3 length is 14 residues. Germline loops: CDR1 KGHDR, CDR2 SFDVKD. The CDR3 is CATSDLTSGSRQYF. The CDR3 DNA is TGTGCCACCAGTGATTTGACTAGCGGGAGTCGGCAGTACTTC.

The J gene is TRBJ2-7, the V gene TRBV4-3; D is ambiguous. Germline V gene lookup returns CDR1 LGHNA and CDR2 YSLEER. Trimming left V 0 bases short and J 5 bases short, with 17 bases between. This CDR3 region has 16 residues. Written as DNA, the CDR3 is TGCGCCAGCAGCCAAGAGTTTCTTCTGGGAAGCCACGAGCAGTACTTC. Translating it yields CASSQEFLLGSHEQYF.

The chain has TRBV5-6 and TRBJ2-5, with D possibly matching TRBD2 (5 bases). The CDR3 runs 13 residues. V lost 4 bases and J 2 bases, leaving 9 bases between the germline ends. Germline V CDR1 and CDR2: SGHDT, YYEEEE. In DNA, the CDR3 is TGTGCCAGCAGCGTCCCGGGACAAGAGACCCAGTACTTC. Translating it yields CASSVPGQETQYF.

The V and J genes are TRBV6-2 or TRBV6-3 and TRBJ1-5, with TRBD1 identical over 9 bases. V lost 6 bases to trimming and J lost 4 bases; unmatched junction nucleotides: 7. Germline-derived CDR1 and CDR2 are MNHEY and SVGEGT. The CDR3 has 15 amino acids. The CDR3 DNA reads TGTGCCAGCAGCAACGGACAGGGGCTAAATCAGCCCCAGCATTTT. It specifies CASSNGQGLNQPQHF.

This clone was seen just once. The rearrangement joins TRBV11-2 to TRBJ2-5, with TRBD2 identical over 12 bases. After removal of 6 bases from V and 4 bases from J, the junction contained 12 bases not matched to a gene. Germline V gene data show CDR1 as SGHAT and CDR2 as FQNNGV. This CDR3 has 17 residues. CDR3 sequence: CASRQTASGRAGETQYF. CDR3 DNA: TGTGCCAGCAGACAAACCGCTAGCGGGAGGGCCGGAGAGACCCAGTACTTC.

V and J are TRBV7-9 and TRBJ2-7, with D possibly matching TRBD1 (6 bases). CDR1 is SEHNR, CDR2 FQNEAQ, per germline (reference sequence). Between the trimmed V and J ends, which lost 5 bases and 2 bases, there was a span of 13 bases. The CDR3 sequence is 14 residues long. CDR3 sequence reads: CASSPIGQPYEQYF. CDR3 nucleotide sequence: TGTGCCAGCAGCCCAATAGGACAGCCCTACGAGCAGTACTTC.

This sequence joins TRBV5-5 and TRBJ1-2; the match to TRBD1 covers 9 bases. This CDR3 is built from 14 residues. Unmatched junction bases numbered 13, after V lost 4 bases and J lost 12 bases. The germline V gene encodes CDR1 SGHKS and CDR2 YYEKEE (reference sequence). CDR3 loop: CASSKPGQGVKDTF. The CDR3 coding sequence is TGTGCCAGCAGCAAACCGGGACAGGGTGTTAAGGACACCTTC.

This sequence joins TRBV24-1 and TRBJ2-2, with TRBD2 as a possible D gene (5 bases). Trimming shortened V by 7 bases and J by 7 bases, and 12 bases separated the two germline ends. The germline gives CDR1 KGHDR, CDR2 SFDVKD. The CDR3 runs 13 residues. CDR3 residues: CATRGSVGGELFF. CDR3 sequence (DNA): TGTGCCACCAGGGGTAGCGTCGGCGGGGAGCTGTTTTTT.

This clone was detected only a few times. V usage is TRBV25-1 and J usage is TRBJ1-4, with unresolved D. CDR1 is MGHDK, CDR2 SYGVNS, per germline. V was shortened by 5 bases and J by 7 bases, with 5 bases between the two germline ends. This CDR3 spans 11 amino acids. This chain's CDR3 is CASSSPEKLFF. The DNA of the CDR3 is TGTGCCAGCAGTTCCCCTGAAAAACTGTTTTTT.

V is TRBV19 and J is TRBJ1-1, with D uncertain. V lost 5 bases to trimming and J lost 3 bases, with 22 bases between them. The germline V gene encodes CDR1 LNHDA and CDR2 SQIVND (reference sequence). This CDR3 region has 17 residues. CDR3 bases: TGTGCCAGTAGTCTCCATGGGTATAGAGATTTAGACACTGAAGCTTTCTTT. It translates to CASSLHGYRDLDTEAFF. The variable domain in full, with the rest retrieved from reference TRBV19 and TRBJ1-1, is DGGITQSPKYLFRKEGQNVTLSCEQNLNHDAMYWYRQDPGQGLRLIYYSQIVNDFQKGDIAEGYSVSREKKESFPLTVTSAQKNPTAFYLCASSLHGYRDLDTEAFFGQGTRLTVV.

The gene calls are TRBV6-2 or TRBV6-3 and TRBJ1-1, with 9 bases identical to TRBD1. Germline CDR1 is MNHEY and CDR2 is SVGEGT. J gave up 7 bases and V 6 bases, and 18 bases lay outside the gene matches. CDR3 size: 17 residues. The chain's CDR3 is CASSNQGTGRFSREAFF. Written as DNA, the CDR3 is TGTGCCAGCAGCAATCAAGGGACAGGGAGGTTCTCTCGTGAAGCTTTCTTT.

The chain is built from TRBV5-1 and TRBJ2-2; the D is unclear. Germline V gene lookup returns CDR1 SGHRS and CDR2 YFSETQ. This CDR3 contains 15 residues. V was shortened by 4 bases and J by 4 bases, with 14 bases between the two germline ends. CDR3 coding DNA: TGCGCCAGCAGCCCGCTGGCCCCAGCCACCGGGGAGCTGTTTTTT. As protein: CASSPLAPATGELFF.

The chain employs TRBV10-2 and TRBJ1-1; D is ambiguous. Looked up from germline, CDR1 is WSHSY and CDR2 is SAAADI. Trimming removed 2 bases from V and 2 bases from J, with 9 bases in between. The CDR3 consists of 14 residues. The CDR3, as DNA: TGCGCCAGCAGTGAGCGGGCCCCCAACACTGAAGCTTTCTTT. This encodes CASSERAPNTEAFF.

V gene TRBV7-9 combines with J gene TRBJ2-7; the match to TRBD2 covers 10 bases. V trimming: 1 base; J trimming: 2 bases; junction bases outside the gene matches: 11. Germline CDR1 is SEHNR and CDR2 is FQNEAQ (reference sequence). This CDR3 is 18 amino acids long. As DNA, the CDR3 is TGTGCCAGCAGCTTAGTTGTAGGGCTAGCGGGAGTAACCTACGAGCAGTACTTC. This codes for CASSLVVGLAGVTYEQYF.

The gene calls are TRBV30 and TRBJ2-7; a possible D gene is TRBD2 (7 bases). CDR3 size: 14 residues. Germline V lookup: CDR1 GTSNPN, CDR2 SVGIG (reference sequence). Trimming shortened V by 0 bases and J by 9 bases, and 18 bases separated the two germline ends. CDR3 DNA: TGTGCCTGGAGTGTCCGGGACAATCCGGGGGGGCAGTACTTC. Translation: CAWSVRDNPGGQYF.

This sequence joins TRBV5-5 and TRBJ1-1, with D possibly matching TRBD1 (5 bases). CDR1 SGHKS and CDR2 YYEKEE come from the germline V gene (reference sequence). This CDR3 is 14 amino acids long. Trimming removed 0 bases at V and 5 bases at J, with 11 bases between. CDR3 nucleotide sequence: TGTGCCAGCAGCTTGGCGAGGGGATGGACTGAAGCTTTCTTT. Residues: CASSLARGWTEAFF.

The sample holds a few counts of this clone. This rearrangement joins TRBV5-1 to TRBJ1-1; a weak D match, TRBD1 (6 bases). CDR3 length: 14 residues. CDR1 is SGHRS, CDR2 YFSETQ, per germline. The ends were cut back, 4 bases at V and 1 base at J, with 11 bases in the middle. CDR3: CASSPQGSNTEAFF. CDR3 bases: TGCGCCAGCAGCCCGCAGGGGTCGAACACTGAAGCTTTCTTT.

The chain employs TRBV27 and TRBJ2-5, with D perhaps TRBD1 (6 bases). The CDR3 spans 13 residues. Germline values: CDR1 MNHEY, CDR2 SMNVEV (reference sequence). The V and J ends lost 6 bases and 0 bases respectively, with 8 bases between them. CDR3 loop: CASSGTNQETQYF. As DNA, the CDR3 is TGTGCCAGCAGCGGGACAAACCAAGAGACCCAGTACTTC.

The chain is built from TRBV11-3 and TRBJ2-2; D perhaps matches TRBD2 (5 bases). There are 17 residues in the CDR3. The ends were cut back, 2 bases at V and 4 bases at J, with 17 bases in the middle. Germline CDR1 and CDR2: SGHNT and YENEEA. CDR3 sequence: CASSLTPSSSGTGELFF. CDR3 in DNA: TGTGCCAGCAGCTTAACCCCATCGTCCAGCGGCACCGGGGAGCTGTTTTTT. The full variable domain, rest sourced from reference TRBV11-3 and TRBJ2-2, is EAGVVQSPRYKIIEKKQPVAFWCNPISGHNTLYWYLQNLGQGPELLIRYENEEAVDDSQLPKDRFSAERLKGVDSTLKIQPAELGDSAVYLCASSLTPSSSGTGELFFGEGSRLTVL.

The chain couples TRBV28 to TRBJ1-2, with TRBD1 as a possible D gene (6 bases). The CDR3 runs 14 residues. With 1 base removed from V and 2 bases from J, the gap between germline ends came to 8 bases. Germline CDR1 and CDR2: MDHEN and SYDVKM. CDR3 in DNA: TGTGCCAGCAGTTTATACACAGGGAACTATGGCTACACCTTC. Its translation: CASSLYTGNYGYTF.

This clone was recorded a few times. The chain links TRBV7-6 to TRBJ2-1; 9 nucleotides line up with TRBD2. Germline assignment: CDR1 SGHVS and CDR2 FNYEAQ. CDR3 length equals 16 residues. V trimming: 4 bases; J trimming: 9 bases; junction bases outside the gene matches: 13. The CDR3 DNA sequence: TGTGCCAGCAGCTCGGGGACTAGCTTTGCGGCCGGTGAGCAGTTCTTC. Translation gives CASSSGTSFAAGEQFF.